A single sample is the source of the 32 T cell receptor beta chains below, sequenced in a study of blood T cell repertoires in COVID-19. The assay was immunoSEQ multiplex PCR, and TCRdb's table has in-frame clones only and misses some. There are fewer than 95,000 clones in the sample; 80% to 95% occur only once, and around 0.77% lies in the top ten. The sample comprised peripheral blood. The receptors come from an elderly woman with acute or convalescent COVID-19.

The chain recombines TRBV27 with TRBJ1-1; 9 positions match TRBD1. Germline V gene data show CDR1 as MNHEY and CDR2 as SMNVEV (reference sequence). CDR3 length: 15 residues. V shed 1 base, J shed 5 bases, and the junction held 5 bases outside the gene matches. Here the CDR3 reads CASSLYGTGRTEAFF. CDR3 in DNA: TGTGCCAGCAGTTTATATGGGACAGGGAGGACTGAAGCTTTCTTT.

The chain carries TRBV19 and TRBJ2-2, with D perhaps TRBD2 (6 bases). CDR1 LNHDA and CDR2 SQIVND come from the germline V gene (reference sequence). CDR3 length: 13 residues. V was shortened by 6 bases and J by 3 bases, with 8 bases between the two germline ends. The CDR3 here is CASREGYTGELFF. The CDR3 nucleotides are TGTGCCAGTAGGGAGGGGTACACCGGGGAGCTGTTTTTT.

The chain links TRBV28 to TRBJ2-7; D remains unclear. The CDR3 has 15 amino acids. The germline V gene has CDR1 MDHEN and CDR2 SYDVKM. Trimming pared 0 bases from V and 0 bases from J, leaving 9 bases between. The DNA of the CDR3 is TGTGCCAGCAGTTTATGGGGCACGAGCTCCTACGAGCAGTACTTC. It translates to CASSLWGTSSYEQYF.

The genes are TRBV6-6 and TRBJ1-1; D is unclear. The CDR3 extends over 13 amino acids. V lost 0 bases and J 6 bases, leaving 8 bases between the germline ends. Germline CDR1 reads MNHNY; CDR2 reads SVGAGI (reference sequence). This CDR3 is CASSYSEAAEAFF. The CDR3 DNA sequence: TGTGCCAGCAGTTACTCCGAGGCCGCTGAAGCTTTCTTT.

The DNA of the CDR3 is TGTGCCAGCAGCCTGGGACAGGGTACTGAAAAACTGTTTTTT. This gives the protein CASSLGQGTEKLFF. This chain links TRBV11-1 with TRBJ1-4, with 9 bases fitting TRBD1. The CDR3 spans 14 residues. V trimming: 5 bases; J trimming: 7 bases; junction bases outside the gene matches: 5. Looked up from germline, CDR1 is SGHAT and CDR2 is FQDESV (reference sequence).

This clone was seen a few times. This rearrangement joins TRBV7-8 to TRBJ2-2, with 11 nucleotides matching TRBD1. Germline-derived CDR1 and CDR2 are SGHVS and FQNEAQ. V dropped 7 bases and J dropped 3; count of bases not matched to a gene: 7. The CDR3 is 16 residues long. The CDR3 DNA reads as TGTGCCAGCACCCGGACAGGGGGCCGGGACACCGGGGAGCTGTTTTTT. It specifies CASTRTGGRDTGELFF. Complete variable domain (other parts from reference TRBV7-8 and TRBJ2-2): GAGVSQSPRYKVAKRGQDVALRCDPISGHVSLFWYQQALGQGPEFLTYFQNEAQLDKSGLPSDRFFAERPEGSVSTLKIQRTQQEDSAVYLCASTRTGGRDTGELFFGEGSRLTVL.

To note about this clone: A read error may produce the germline difference seen at one junction end. The V gene is TRBV27, the J gene TRBJ2-4, with TRBD2 as a possible D gene (6 bases). Germline loops: CDR1 MNHEY, CDR2 SMNVEV (reference sequence). The CDR3 loop spans 14 amino acids. In DNA form, the CDR3 reads TGTGCCAGCAGGCTCACCCCGGCGGCCCGCGGAGGGTTCTTC. Encoded protein: CASRLTPAARGGFF.

The CDR3 bases are TGTGCCAGCAGCCGTAGCGGGGCCGCGGATACGCAGTATTTT. Translation: CASSRSGAADTQYF. This rearrangement joins TRBV7-9 to TRBJ2-3, with 8 positions matching TRBD2. The CDR3 contains 14 residues. V was clipped by 5 bases and J by 6 bases; unmatched bases: 7. CDR1 and CDR2 from the germline V gene are SEHNR and FQNEAQ (reference sequence).

The chain recombines TRBV4-2 with TRBJ2-1; TRBD2 matches 7 bases. Looked up from germline, CDR1 is LGHNA and CDR2 is YNFKEQ. This CDR3 comprises 16 residues. J was trimmed by 7 bases and V by 4 bases; bases with no gene match: 13. CDR3 DNA sequence: TGTGCCAGCAGCCTGTCTAGCGGTGGGTTGGGTAATGAGCAGTTCTTC. Its translation is CASSLSSGGLGNEQFF.

This chain joins TRBV4-3 and TRBJ2-3, with TRBD2 identical over 16 bases. This CDR3 has 17 residues. Per germline, CDR1 LGHNA and CDR2 YSLEER. V trimming: 4 bases; J trimming: 4 bases; junction bases outside the gene matches: 5. The CDR3 loop reads CASSPGLAGGRADTQYF. The CDR3 DNA reads as TGCGCCAGCAGCCCGGGACTAGCGGGGGGGCGGGCAGATACGCAGTATTTT.

This chain links TRBV6-5 with TRBJ1-4; D is ambiguous. CDR1 and CDR2 (germline): MNHEY, SVGAGI. V lost 6 bases and J 3 bases, leaving 8 bases between the germline ends. The CDR3 is 13 residues long. The chain's CDR3 is CASSPGSNEKLFF. Here the CDR3 DNA reads TGTGCCAGCAGCCCGGGGTCTAATGAAAAACTGTTTTTT.

V gene TRBV28 combines with J gene TRBJ1-5, with 11 positions matching TRBD1. Germline V gene sequence: CDR1 MDHEN, CDR2 SYDVKM. The CDR3 consists of 16 residues. V gave up 3 bases and J gave up 4 bases; unmatched junction bases: 5. The CDR3, as DNA: TGTGCCAGCAGTTTCCCCGGGACAGGGGGGAATCAGCCCCAGCATTTT. Translated, it gives CASSFPGTGGNQPQHF.

This chain uses TRBV12-3 or TRBV12-4 with TRBJ1-1; unclear D gene. The V and J ends lost 6 bases and 1 base respectively, with 9 bases between them. CDR3 length: 13 residues. The CDR3 nucleotides read TGTGCCAGCAGCCTCTTCGGGAACACTGAAGCTTTCTTT. It codes for CASSLFGNTEAFF.

J is TRBJ2-5 and V is TRBV24-1; TRBD2 aligns across 7 bases. CDR1 is KGHDR, CDR2 SFDVKD, per germline. V was clipped by 9 bases and J by 3 bases; unmatched bases: 9. The CDR3 runs to 14 residues. For the CDR3, the DNA is TGTGCCACCGGGGCACACCGGGAGGAAGAGACCCAGTACTTC. It encodes CATGAHREEETQYF.

The chain joins TRBV13 to TRBJ1-2; weak D call: TRBD1 (6 bases). CDR1 and CDR2 (germline): PRHDT, FYEKMQ (reference sequence). V shed 5 bases and J shed 7 bases, with 14 bases lying between them. The CDR3 covers 13 residues. CDR3 nucleotide sequence: TGTGCCAGCAGCCCCGGGGGGGCGGGTGGCTACACCTTC. Encoded protein: CASSPGGAGGYTF.

The chain joins TRBV9 to TRBJ2-1; D may be TRBD2 (5 bases). Germline V gene sequence: CDR1 SGDLS, CDR2 YYNGEE. The CDR3 consists of 14 residues. Trimming left V 4 bases short and J 5 bases short, with 13 bases between. CDR3 sequence (DNA): TGTGCCAGCAGCTCCCATAGCGACGACAATGAGCAGTTCTTC. Amino acid sequence: CASSSHSDDNEQFF.

The chain employs TRBV19 and TRBJ1-1; D is possibly TRBD1 (5 bases). The germline V and J ends were trimmed by 4 bases and 2 bases, with 23 bases remaining between them. The length of the CDR3 is 18 residues. The germline CDR1 and CDR2 sequences are LNHDA and SQIVND (reference sequence). The CDR3 sequence: CASSTTPHGHGFNTEAFF. Here the CDR3 DNA reads TGTGCCAGTAGTACCACCCCCCATGGACACGGCTTCAACACTGAAGCTTTCTTT. The complete variable domain, with remaining parts taken from reference TRBV19 and TRBJ1-1, reads DGGITQSPKYLFRKEGQNVTLSCEQNLNHDAMYWYRQDPGQGLRLIYYSQIVNDFQKGDIAEGYSVSREKKESFPLTVTSAQKNPTAFYLCASSTTPHGHGFNTEAFFGQGTRLTVV.

This clone occurred a few times. V is TRBV5-1 and J is TRBJ2-1, with 8 nucleotides matching TRBD2. This CDR3 region has 15 residues. Germline trimming cut 0 bases from V and 5 bases from J; bases unmatched to any gene: 4. Germline V gives CDR1 SGHRS, CDR2 YFSETQ. CDR3 coding DNA: TGCGCCAGCAGCTTGGAGGGCGGGGGGAACAATGAGCAGTTCTTC. It yields the protein CASSLEGGGNNEQFF. Variable domain in full (rest from reference TRBV5-1 and TRBJ2-1): KAGVTQTPRYLIKTRGQQVTLSCSPISGHRSVSWYQQTPGQGLQFLFEYFSETQRNKGNFPGRFSGRQFSNSRSEMNVSTLELGDSALYLCASSLEGGGNNEQFFGPGTRLTVL.

DNA of the CDR3: TGTGCCAGCAGCTTAGCTTCGAGGGAGTCCGGAAACACCATATATTTT. Its protein is CASSLASRESGNTIYF. V usage is TRBV7-9 and J usage is TRBJ1-3; D gene unclear. V was pared by 0 bases and J by 4 bases, with 13 bases between. This CDR3 contains 16 residues. From germline, CDR1 is SEHNR and CDR2 FQNEAQ (reference sequence).

The chain recombines TRBV3-1 (or the pseudogene TRBV3-2) with TRBJ2-3; 9 positions agree with TRBD2. Unmatched junction bases numbered 5, after V lost 4 bases and J lost 0 bases. Germline CDR1 is LGHDT and CDR2 is YNNKEL (reference sequence). This CDR3 has 16 residues. CDR3 sequence: CASSPPSGVSTDTQYF. The CDR3 DNA reads TGTGCCAGCAGCCCCCCTAGCGGGGTTAGCACAGATACGCAGTATTTT.

This clone was counted a single time. Other DNA sequences in the same sample also yield this CDR3. V usage is TRBV5-1 and J usage is TRBJ2-3; 9 bases agree with TRBD2. The CDR3 is 16 residues long. Losses at the gene ends were 0 bases for V and 1 base for J; bases not matched to a gene: 3. Germline-derived CDR1 and CDR2 are SGHRS and YFSETQ. The CDR3 here is CASSLGSSGGTDTQYF. The CDR3 DNA sequence: TGCGCCAGCAGCTTGGGGTCTAGCGGGGGCACAGATACGCAGTATTTT.

The chain employs TRBV5-1 and TRBJ2-3; D may be TRBD2 (5 bases). Germline CDR1 is SGHRS and CDR2 is YFSETQ. V dropped 0 bases and J dropped 2 bases, with 13 bases sitting between them. The length of the CDR3 is 16 residues. For the CDR3, the DNA is TGCGCCAGCAGCTTGGCAGAGCGGACTTACACAGATACGCAGTATTTT. This gives the protein CASSLAERTYTDTQYF.

J is TRBJ1-2 and V is TRBV19, with 8 bases identical to TRBD1. The V gene end was trimmed by 0 bases and the J gene end by 4 bases; junction bases not matched to a gene: 13. The CDR3 has 18 amino acids. Germline CDR1 is LNHDA and CDR2 is SQIVND (reference sequence). The CDR3 DNA reads TGTGCCAGTAGTATAGATGAGGGGCGGACAGGGAGTGTCTATGGCTACACCTTC. This gives the protein CASSIDEGRTGSVYGYTF.

The rearrangement uses TRBV9 and TRBJ2-3, with 9 bases lining up with TRBD2. The length of the CDR3 is 17 residues. CDR1 is SGDLS, CDR2 YYNGEE, per germline. V dropped 3 bases and J dropped 0; count of bases not matched to a gene: 8. Here the CDR3 reads CASSDQAGGGSTDTQYF. The CDR3 coding sequence is TGTGCCAGCAGCGATCAAGCGGGGGGCGGTAGCACAGATACGCAGTATTTT.

The rearrangement joins TRBV3-1 (or the pseudogene TRBV3-2) to TRBJ1-1; D remains ambiguous. Germline V gene sequence: CDR1 LGHDT, CDR2 YNNKEL (reference sequence). The CDR3 spans 12 residues. V gave up 6 bases and J gave up 7 bases, with 12 bases separating them. The CDR3 loop reads CASRQSGYEAFF. The CDR3 DNA sequence: TGTGCCAGCAGACAATCCGGGTATGAAGCTTTCTTT.

V gene TRBV4-1 combines with J gene TRBJ1-2; a possible D gene is TRBD1 (5 bases). The V gene's germline CDR1 is MGHRA and CDR2 YSYEKL. Trimming left V 2 bases short and J 4 bases short, with 14 bases between. The CDR3 has 15 residues. CDR3 protein: CASSQTGGIFYGYTF. CDR3 coding DNA: TGCGCCAGCAGCCAAACGGGGGGAATTTTCTATGGCTACACCTTC.

The genes are TRBV7-8 and TRBJ1-3; 8 nucleotides match TRBD1. Trimming cost V 5 bases and J 4 bases; bases outside gene matches: 7. Per the germline V gene, CDR1 is SGHVS and CDR2 is FQNEAQ. The CDR3 runs 15 residues. The CDR3 DNA follows: TGTGCCAGCAGCAGACCGGACAGGGCGGGAAACACCATATATTTT. It encodes CASSRPDRAGNTIYF.

This clone was recorded a few times. The rearrangement joins TRBV11-2 to TRBJ2-7; D is perhaps TRBD1 (6 bases). V gave up 0 bases and J gave up 1 base, with 10 bases separating them. This CDR3 has 15 amino acids. Germline assignment: CDR1 SGHAT and CDR2 FQNNGV. CDR3 protein: CASSLERTASYEQYF. DNA of the CDR3: TGTGCCAGCAGCTTAGAAAGGACAGCTTCCTACGAGCAGTACTTC.

The sample holds one count of this clone. The genes are TRBV5-1 and TRBJ1-1; a possible D gene is TRBD1 (6 bases). V gave up 2 bases and J gave up 4 bases, with 12 bases separating them. The CDR3 extends over 14 amino acids. Germline V lookup: CDR1 SGHRS, CDR2 YFSETQ. The CDR3 here is CASSLKARGTEAFF. The CDR3 DNA follows: TGCGCCAGCAGCTTAAAGGCCAGGGGCACTGAAGCTTTCTTT.

This clone has just a few counts. The genes are TRBV4-1 and TRBJ1-1, with D possibly being TRBD1 (5 bases). Germline V gene lookup returns CDR1 MGHRA and CDR2 YSYEKL. Trimming cost V 6 bases and J 1 base, with 12 bases left between them. This CDR3 comprises 14 residues. DNA of the CDR3: TGCGCCAGCAGGGGGCCGCTCCAGAACACTGAAGCTTTCTTT. The encoded protein is CASRGPLQNTEAFF.

The rearrangement links TRBV5-1 to TRBJ2-3; 9 nucleotides line up with TRBD1. The CDR3 is made up of 15 amino acids. Germline V gene data show CDR1 as SGHRS and CDR2 as YFSETQ. The V gene end was trimmed by 2 bases and the J gene end by 1 base; junction bases not matched to a gene: 2. The CDR3 DNA reads as TGCGCCAGCAGCTTCACAGGGGGCGGCACAGATACGCAGTATTTT. Translating it yields CASSFTGGGTDTQYF.

The gene calls are TRBV15 and TRBJ1-4; 10 nucleotides line up with TRBD1. Unmatched junction bases numbered 8, after V lost 5 bases and J lost 8 bases. Germline V gene lookup returns CDR1 LNHNV and CDR2 YYDKDF (reference sequence). This CDR3 region has 15 residues. The CDR3 region is CATSQRQGAWEKLFF. The CDR3 region has the DNA TGTGCCACCAGCCAACGACAGGGGGCATGGGAAAAACTGTTTTTT.